The 13 T cell receptor beta chains below were found in one sample sequenced in a study of T-cell reconstitution after alpha-beta-depleted transplantation in children. A library of TCRbeta sequences, prepared with unique molecular identifiers, was generated. MiXCR, run by TCRdb on the PCR reads, gives a single entry per CDR3 protein. The table records more than 550,000 distinct CDR3 sequences, roughly a tenth of them present only once. The source was PBMCs from the stem cell graft donor, collected from the stem cell graft. The source of these receptors is a human donor who donated a stem cell graft to a child with acute myeloid leukemia.

This clonotype was recorded a few times. The rearrangement joins TRBV7-2 to TRBJ2-7, with D possibly TRBD1 on 6 matching bases. With 2 bases removed from V and 0 bases from J, the gap between germline ends came to 11 bases. This CDR3 region has 15 residues. Germline CDR1 is SGHTA and CDR2 is FQGNSA. This chain's CDR3 is CASSLSTGSSYEQYF. CDR3 coding DNA: TGTGCCAGCAGCTTAAGCACAGGGAGCTCCTACGAGCAGTACTTC.

There are a few counts of this clonotype. The rearrangement uses TRBV7-9 and TRBJ2-1, with a possible D match to TRBD2 (5 bases). CDR3 length equals 11 residues. The ends were cut back, 4 bases at V and 11 bases at J, with 9 bases in the middle. The germline V gene has CDR1 SEHNR and CDR2 FQNEAQ (reference sequence). The CDR3 region is CASSSAVQQFF. In nucleotides, the CDR3 is TGTGCCAGCAGCTCAGCGGTGCAGCAGTTCTTC.

The CDR3 nucleotides read TGCAGCGGAGGGTTACTAGCGGGAGAGAGTGAGCAGTTCTTC. Translation: CSGGLLAGESEQFF. The V call is TRBV29-1, the J call TRBJ2-1; 11 positions match TRBD2. Germline CDR1 is SQVTM and CDR2 is ANQGSEA. The length of the CDR3 is 14 residues. Trimming at V came to 7 bases and at J to 9 bases, leaving 11 bases not matched to a gene.

The J gene is TRBJ1-5, the V gene TRBV27, with TRBD1 identical over 10 bases. CDR1 is MNHEY, CDR2 SMNVEV, per germline (reference sequence). The CDR3 has 14 residues. The junction had 2 bases not matched to a gene; V was cut back by 2 bases and J by 7 bases. The CDR3 DNA follows: TGTGCCAGCAGTTTAGGGACAGGGGAACAGCCCCAGCATTTT. It is translated as CASSLGTGEQPQHF.

This clonotype has at least ten counts. The rearrangement uses TRBV7-2 and TRBJ1-5, with D uncertain. This CDR3 comprises 13 residues. CDR1 and CDR2 from the germline V gene are SGHTA and FQGNSA. The V gene lost 3 bases and the J gene lost 5 bases, with 8 bases spanning the gap. The CDR3 DNA sequence: TGTGCCAGCAGCTTTTTGGTAGATCAGCCCCAGCATTTT. Translation gives CASSFLVDQPQHF.

The J gene is TRBJ2-1, the V gene TRBV10-3, with 8 bases aligning to TRBD2. The trim removed 7 bases at V and 8 bases at J, leaving 4 bases unmatched. This CDR3 has 12 residues. Germline V CDR1 and CDR2: ENHRY, SYGVKD. CDR3 residues: CAITGTRDEQFF. CDR3 coding DNA: TGTGCCATCACCGGGACTAGGGATGAGCAGTTCTTC.

This clonotype was observed a handful of times. The rearrangement links TRBV7-6 to TRBJ2-1; possibly TRBD2 for D (6 bases). The germline V and J ends were trimmed by 5 bases and 8 bases, with 19 bases remaining between them. The germline V gene has CDR1 SGHVS and CDR2 FNYEAQ. The CDR3 runs 15 residues. In DNA form, the CDR3 reads TGTGCCAGCAGCCTTAGTAGCCGCGGGACCGATGAGCAGTTCTTC. Encoded protein: CASSLSSRGTDEQFF.

This clonotype came up many times. The V and J genes are TRBV5-1 and TRBJ1-5; 10 positions match TRBD1. This CDR3 has 15 residues. Germline V gene lookup returns CDR1 SGHRS and CDR2 YFSETQ. J was trimmed by 3 bases and V by 5 bases; bases with no gene match: 5. The CDR3 protein is CASSPGQGVNQPQHF. The CDR3 DNA is TGCGCCAGCAGTCCCGGACAGGGGGTCAATCAGCCCCAGCATTTT. The full variable domain, in which reference TRBV5-1 and TRBJ1-5 provide the parts outside the CDR3, is KAGVTQTPRYLIKTRGQQVTLSCSPISGHRSVSWYQQTPGQGLQFLFEYFSETQRNKGNFPGRFSGRQFSNSRSEMNVSTLELGDSALYLCASSPGQGVNQPQHFGDGTRLSIL.

This clonotype was counted a single time. The V and J genes are TRBV6-5 and TRBJ1-2, with D perhaps matching TRBD1 (6 bases). The V gene lost 3 bases and the J gene lost 6 bases, with 14 bases spanning the gap. CDR1 is MNHEY and CDR2 is SVGAGI in the germline V gene. CDR3 length equals 14 residues. CDR3 DNA sequence: TGTGCCAGCAGTTATATCGGGACATCTGATGGCTACACCTTC. Translation: CASSYIGTSDGYTF.

This chain uses TRBV7-2 with TRBJ2-5, with TRBD2 matching 12 bases. Germline V CDR1 and CDR2: SGHTA, FQGNSA. The CDR3 contains 17 residues. V shed 5 bases and J 1 base; nucleotides not matched to a gene: 8. As DNA, the CDR3 is TGTGCCAGCAGCCCCCCCGGGACTAGCGGGCTCCAAGAGACCCAGTACTTC. It is translated as CASSPPGTSGLQETQYF.

This clonotype has at least ten counts. The chain is built from TRBV7-9 and TRBJ1-5; D is undetermined. The V end lost 5 bases, the J end lost 4 bases, and 12 bases lay between the germline ends. In germline, CDR1 is SEHNR, CDR2 FQNEAQ (reference sequence). This CDR3 is built from 14 residues. In nucleotides, the CDR3 is TGTGCCAGCAGCCCTGACACGGAGAATCAGCCCCAGCATTTT. This codes for CASSPDTENQPQHF.

This chain connects TRBV12-3 or TRBV12-4 to TRBJ1-1, with a weak D call TRBD1 (6 bases). The V end was cut by 5 bases, the J end by 1 base, with 11 bases between. This CDR3 comprises 14 residues. CDR3 nucleotide sequence: TGTGCCAGCAGTCTGGGACATCAGAACACTGAAGCTTTCTTT. Its translation: CASSLGHQNTEAFF.

This clonotype has just a few counts. The chain recombines TRBV20-1 with TRBJ2-1; 8 positions match TRBD2. There are 17 residues in the CDR3. Looked up from germline, CDR1 is DFQATT and CDR2 is SNEGSKA (reference sequence). V was clipped by 6 bases and J by 4 bases; unmatched bases: 17. The CDR3 region has the DNA TGCAGTGCCCTAACCTTAACGGGGACTAGAAGTTACAATGAGCAGTTCTTC. Translating it yields CSALTLTGTRSYNEQFF.